Listed here are 22 T cell receptor beta chains from one sample, sequenced in a study of T cells in Graves' hyperthyroidism and ophthalmopathy. Amplification of TCR beta CDR3 regions used RNA as the template. With the HTBI primer set, the TCR CDR3 went through a first round of RT-PCR. TCRdb used MiXCR to reprocess the multiplex PCR reads, holding one entry per CDR3 protein. The sample yields around 350,000 distinct CDR3 sequences, approximately 20% seen once. The sample consisted of blood. Receptors were obtained from a woman aged 18-30 years with Graves' hyperthyroidism.

This clonotype came up many times. CDR3 DNA: TGTGCCAGCACAGTCTGGGATGAGGGTGGCTACACCTTC. It is translated as CASTVWDEGGYTF. The genes are TRBV2 and TRBJ1-2, with D uncertain. V lost 7 bases, J lost 7 bases, and 16 bases lay in between. This CDR3 is built from 13 residues. Germline assignment: CDR1 SNHLY and CDR2 FYNNEI. The entire variable domain, with the rest obtained from reference TRBV2 and TRBJ1-2, is as follows: EPEVTQTPSHQVTQMGQEVILRCVPISNHLYFYWYRQILGQKVEFLVSFYNNEISEKSEIFDDQFSVERPDGSNFTLKIRSTKLEDSAMYFCASTVWDEGGYTFGSGTRLTVV.

Ten or more counts support this clonotype. The chain couples TRBV28 to TRBJ1-1, with a possible D match to TRBD1 (5 bases). Trimming took off 3 bases at V and 11 bases at J, with 22 bases between the two ends. Germline lookup yields CDR1 MDHEN and CDR2 SYDVKM. The CDR3 is 15 residues long. The CDR3 DNA reads TGTGCCAGCAGTTTTCGGGATGCCGGGGCGCTGAGGGCTTTCTTT. Translating it yields CASSFRDAGALRAFF.

This clonotype was seen at least ten times. The chain recombines TRBV12-3 or TRBV12-4 with TRBJ2-5; D gene ambiguous. Trimming took off 3 bases at V and 8 bases at J, with 10 bases between the two ends. The CDR3 is made up of 12 amino acids. CDR3 residues: CASSLVGNTQYF. In DNA, the CDR3 is TGTGCCAGCAGTTTGGTAGGGAACACCCAGTACTTC.

This clonotype was recorded many times. This chain links TRBV12-3 or TRBV12-4 with TRBJ2-7; D is unclear. CDR3 size: 13 residues. The V end was cut by 3 bases, the J end by 6 bases, with 12 bases between. The CDR3 nucleotides read TGTGCCAGCAGTTTCGTCGGGTCGTCCGAGCAGTACTTC. Protein product: CASSFVGSSEQYF.

Notes on this clonotype: This could be a read error, since a much larger clone is one nucleotide away. The chain uses TRBV28 and TRBJ1-1; D gene uncertain. The CDR3 contains 12 residues. Germline V gene lookup returns CDR1 MDHEN and CDR2 SYDVKM. V was cut by 4 bases and J by 4 bases, with 7 bases left in between. As DNA, the CDR3 is TGTGCCAGCAGTTCCCCGACCACTGAAGCTTTCTTT. Translating gives CASSSPTTEAFF.

This clonotype was counted only a few times. The rearrangement uses TRBV7-2 and TRBJ2-5, with 12 bases that match TRBD2. The CDR3 totals 16 residues. Per germline, CDR1 SGHTA and CDR2 FQGNSA. Trimming cost V 3 bases and J 1 base; bases outside gene matches: 3. This CDR3 is CASSLTSGGSQETQYF. The CDR3 region has the DNA TGTGCCAGCAGCTTGACTAGCGGGGGATCCCAAGAGACCCAGTACTTC.

This clonotype was observed a handful of times. This chain connects TRBV12-3 or TRBV12-4 to TRBJ1-5, with 7 bases identical to TRBD1. The length of the CDR3 is 14 residues. V lost 5 bases and J lost 2; bases outside the gene matches: 3. CDR3 protein: CASSTGVGNQPQHF. CDR3 bases: TGTGCCAGCAGTACAGGGGTGGGCAATCAGCCCCAGCATTTT.

On this clonotype itself: It is likely a read error, because the conserved phenylalanine at the end of the CDR3 is missing. This chain uses TRBV6-1 with TRBJ2-7; possible D gene TRBD2, 6 bases. There are 11 residues in the CDR3. Looked up from germline, CDR1 is MNHNS and CDR2 is SASEGT. CDR3 residues: CASSHGGEQYY. The CDR3 DNA is TGTGCTAGCAGTCATGGGGGGGAGCAGTACTAC.

This clonotype occurred many times. This sequence joins TRBV29-1 and TRBJ1-1; D may be TRBD1 (5 bases). Per germline, CDR1 SQVTM and CDR2 ANQGSEA. CDR3 length: 13 residues. V dropped 6 bases and J dropped 1 base, with 12 bases sitting between them. The CDR3 loop reads CSVGTFSNTEAFF. The CDR3 nucleotides are TGCAGCGTCGGGACCTTTTCGAACACTGAAGCTTTCTTT.

This clonotype was counted ten times or more. This rearrangement joins TRBV9 to TRBJ1-5; no clear D. This CDR3 is 12 amino acids long. Trimming stripped 0 bases from V and 9 bases from J, with 7 bases between. Germline CDR1 reads SGDLS; CDR2 reads YYNGEE. Here the CDR3 reads CASSVGEGPQHF. The CDR3 region has the DNA TGTGCCAGCAGCGTAGGGGAGGGGCCCCAGCATTTT.

This rearrangement joins TRBV6-1 to TRBJ1-5, with 7 nucleotides matching TRBD1. The CDR3 is 15 residues long. With V trimmed by 6 bases and J by 0 bases, 5 bases remained unmatched. CDR1 and CDR2 from the germline V gene are MNHNS and SASEGT. Here the CDR3 DNA reads TGTGCCAGCAGCCATGCAGGGGGTAGCAATCAGCCCCAGCATTTT. Protein sequence: CASSHAGGSNQPQHF.

This clonotype was observed at least ten times. The genes are TRBV12-3 or TRBV12-4 and TRBJ1-2, with a weak D call TRBD1 (6 bases). This CDR3 spans 13 amino acids. The ends were cut back, 3 bases at V and 8 bases at J, with 13 bases in the middle. CDR3 DNA: TGTGCCAGCAGTTTGAGGGGGTTAGGCGGCTACACCTTC. It yields the protein CASSLRGLGGYTF.

This clonotype was picked up many times. The J gene is TRBJ1-2, the V gene TRBV29-1, with D tentatively TRBD1 (6 bases). CDR1 SQVTM and CDR2 ANQGSEA come from the germline V gene. V was trimmed by 0 bases and J by 1 base, leaving 15 bases between them. The length of the CDR3 is 16 residues. Here the CDR3 DNA reads TGCAGCGTTGAAGATCGATGGGGGGCTGGTAACTATGGCTACACCTTC. It specifies CSVEDRWGAGNYGYTF.

This clonotype was seen repeatedly, ten times or more. CDR3: CASSTSSGNTIYF. The CDR3 DNA sequence: TGCGCCAGCAGCACGAGCTCTGGAAACACCATATATTTT. The chain combines TRBV4-1 with TRBJ1-3; D ambiguous. V lost 5 bases to trimming and J lost 0 bases, with 5 bases between them. Germline V CDR1 and CDR2: MGHRA, YSYEKL. The CDR3 is 13 residues long.

This clonotype was found many times. The rearrangement links TRBV3-1 to TRBJ2-3, with D hard to call. V lost 0 bases, J lost 0 bases, and 10 bases lay in between. The germline V gene has CDR1 LGHDT and CDR2 YNNKEL (reference sequence). The CDR3 is 16 amino acids. CDR3 loop: CASSQDQVGSTDTQYF. In DNA, the CDR3 is TGTGCCAGCAGCCAAGATCAGGTAGGGAGCACAGATACGCAGTATTTT.

As to this clonotype: A read error may be the cause here, since a much bigger clone is one base away. The chain recombines TRBV6-2 or TRBV6-3 with TRBJ1-1; possible D gene TRBD1, 6 bases. The CDR3 is made up of 14 amino acids. Germline assignment: CDR1 MNHEY and CDR2 SVGEGT. CDR3 bases: TGTGCCGGCAGCCGAACAGGGACACGTACTGAATCTTTCTTT. Translation: CAGSRTGTRTESFF.

Ten or more counts support this clonotype. The chain joins TRBV6-1 to TRBJ2-7, with D maybe TRBD2 (5 bases). Deletions cut 7 bases from V and 4 bases from J, with 14 bases between. This CDR3 spans 13 amino acids. Germline V lookup: CDR1 MNHNS, CDR2 SASEGT. In nucleotides, the CDR3 is TGTGCCAGCACCACCGGGCTAGCTTACGAGCAGTACTTC. Its translation is CASTTGLAYEQYF.

This clonotype was counted many times. The chain uses TRBV20-1 and TRBJ1-3; a weak D match, TRBD1 (5 bases). The germline gives CDR1 DFQATT, CDR2 SNEGSKA (reference sequence). There are 12 residues in the CDR3. Trimming took off 5 bases at V and 4 bases at J, with 9 bases between the two ends. The CDR3 region has the DNA TGCAGTGCTGCGGGGGGAGGAAACACCATATATTTT. Its protein product is CSAAGGGNTIYF.

The J gene is TRBJ1-1, the V gene TRBV3-1, with TRBD1 as a possible D gene (6 bases). Trimming left V 3 bases short and J 5 bases short, with 10 bases between. The CDR3 runs 13 residues. Germline values: CDR1 LGHDT, CDR2 YNNKEL (reference sequence). CDR3 in amino acids: CASSHRGTTEAFF. The CDR3 nucleotides read TGTGCCAGCAGCCACAGGGGAACGACTGAAGCTTTCTTT.

This clonotype came up a few times. The chain links TRBV30 to TRBJ2-6, with 8 bases identical to TRBD1. V gave up 3 bases and J gave up 1 base; unmatched junction bases: 5. The CDR3 sequence is 16 residues long. CDR1 and CDR2 from the germline V gene are GTSNPN and SVGIG (reference sequence). CDR3 in amino acids: CAWSGQGISGANVLTF. The CDR3 region has the DNA TGTGCCTGGAGCGGACAGGGAATTTCTGGGGCCAACGTCCTGACTTTC.

J is TRBJ1-2 and V is TRBV3-1; TRBD1 aligns across 8 bases. Germline-derived CDR1 and CDR2 are LGHDT and YNNKEL (reference sequence). After removal of 8 bases from V and 5 bases from J, the junction contained 22 bases not matched to a gene. The CDR3 is 18 amino acids. The CDR3 sequence is CASALSIWDRLDGYGYTF. The CDR3 DNA sequence: TGTGCCAGCGCCCTCTCGATCTGGGACAGGCTGGATGGATATGGCTACACCTTC. Using reference TRBV3-1 and TRBJ1-2 for the parts outside the CDR3, the full variable domain is DTAVSQTPKYLVTQMGNDKSIKCEQNLGHDTMYWYKQDSKKFLKIMFSYNNKELIINETVPNRFSPKSPDKAHLNLHINSLELGDSAVYFCASALSIWDRLDGYGYTFGSGTRLTVV.

This clonotype came up many times. The gene calls are TRBV6-1 and TRBJ1-5; D is unclear. Germline V lookup: CDR1 MNHNS, CDR2 SASEGT. Trimming pared 6 bases from V and 0 bases from J, leaving 18 bases between. CDR3 length equals 17 residues. The CDR3 reads CASSRRYREYSNQPQHF. The CDR3 coding sequence is TGTGCCAGCAGCCGAAGGTATAGGGAATATAGCAATCAGCCCCAGCATTTT.